This TCR beta chain derives from a study of OX40 agonist ivuxolimab in advanced cancers. Overall study context: Of mixed ages from about 23 to 79 and averaging around 60 years, the group was just under 85% male. Overall study findings and caveats: Certain nonresponding patients likewise had low normalized T-cell clonal expansion.

The repertoire was sequenced with immunoSEQ multiplex PCR; TCRdb's copy has only in-frame clones and lacks some. Among 26,000 or so clones, roughly three quarters were seen once, and the ten largest hold approximately 15%. Worth noting for this clone: Its antigen is not identified.

Sequencing was performed on CD4+ or CD8+ T cells sorted from blood, taken in a trial of the OX40 agonist ivuxolimab. The receptor was isolated from an adult with an advanced solid tumor such as melanoma, head and neck, liver or kidney cancer.

The CDR3 DNA sequence: TGTGCCAGCACCGGGGTAGTCAATCAGCCCCAGCATTTT. The encoded protein is CASTGVVNQPQHF. The chain combines TRBV2 with TRBJ1-5; D is uncertain. Germline V gene lookup returns CDR1 SNHLY and CDR2 FYNNEI. Trimming cost V 7 bases and J 3 bases, with 10 bases left between them. The CDR3 runs to 13 residues.